The clone carrying this TCR beta chain appeared a few times. Its specificity is unknown. This sample was included in a study of T cells in Graves' hyperthyroidism and ophthalmopathy. Looking at the study overall: Peripheral blood was secured at the point of initial diagnosis, before any treatment. Points from the study as a whole: Ophthalmopathy was predicted by the model a median of approximately 6 months ahead of onset.

Under 3 months was the duration of disease in ophthalmopathy patients, who also had a Clinical Activity Score of at least 3 and a NOSPECS grade of at least 4. Based on clinical symptoms, serum thyroxine and TRAb, thyroid ultrasound and orbital computed tomography, diagnoses were reached. Regions amplified from RNA transcripts were the TCR beta CDR3 regions. Using the HTBI primer set, a first-round RT-PCR was run on the TCR CDR3. TCRdb re-called the multiplex PCR reads with MiXCR, one entry per CDR3 protein. The sample has a few hundred thousand distinct CDR3 sequences, 20% to 25% seen once. The CDR3 has 13 amino acids. Germline CDR1 is DFQATT and CDR2 is SNEGSKA (reference sequence). V gave up 4 bases and J gave up 2 bases, with 9 bases separating them.

The V and J genes are TRBV20-1 and TRBJ1-5, with D possibly being TRBD1 (5 bases). Sequenced: blood. The clonotype was recovered from a woman in her 70s with Graves' ophthalmopathy. Here the CDR3 reads CSAIPRGNQPQHF. The CDR3 DNA sequence: TGCAGTGCTATCCCCAGGGGCAATCAGCCCCAGCATTTT.